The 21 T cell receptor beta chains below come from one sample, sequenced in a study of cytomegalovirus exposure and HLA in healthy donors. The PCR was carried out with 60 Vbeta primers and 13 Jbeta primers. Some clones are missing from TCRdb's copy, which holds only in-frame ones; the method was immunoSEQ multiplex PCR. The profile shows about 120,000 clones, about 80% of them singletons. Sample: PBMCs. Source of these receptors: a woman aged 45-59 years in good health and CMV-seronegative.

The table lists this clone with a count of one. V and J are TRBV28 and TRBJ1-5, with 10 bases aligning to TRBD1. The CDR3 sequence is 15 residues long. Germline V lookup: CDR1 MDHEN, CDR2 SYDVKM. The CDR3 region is CGGQGGQWVNQPQHF. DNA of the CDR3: TGTGGAGGACAGGGGGGACAATGGGTCAATCAGCCCCAGCATTTT.

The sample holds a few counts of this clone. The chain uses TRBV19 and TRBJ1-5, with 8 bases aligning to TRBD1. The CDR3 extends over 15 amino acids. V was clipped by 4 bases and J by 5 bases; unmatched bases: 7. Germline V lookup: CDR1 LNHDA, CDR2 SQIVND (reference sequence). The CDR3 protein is CASSKDREGDQPQHF. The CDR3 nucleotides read TGTGCCAGTAGTAAGGACAGGGAGGGCGATCAGCCCCAGCATTTT.

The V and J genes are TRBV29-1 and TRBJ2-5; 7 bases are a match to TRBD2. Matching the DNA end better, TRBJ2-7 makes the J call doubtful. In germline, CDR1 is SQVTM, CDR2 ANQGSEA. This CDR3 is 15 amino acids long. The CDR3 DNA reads TGCAGCGTTGAACTAGCGGACCGTTCCTCCTACGAGCAGTACTTC. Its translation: CSVELADRSSYEQYF.

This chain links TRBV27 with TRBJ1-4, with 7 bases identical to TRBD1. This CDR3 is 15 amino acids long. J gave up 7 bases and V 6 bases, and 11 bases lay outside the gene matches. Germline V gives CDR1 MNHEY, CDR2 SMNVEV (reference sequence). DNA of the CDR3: TGTGCCAGCAGGGATCAGGGGGTAGGGTTTGAAAAACTGTTTTTT. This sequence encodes CASRDQGVGFEKLFF.

CDR3 residues: CASSLNAGGKAFF. The CDR3, as DNA: TGTGCCAGCAGCTTAAACGCCGGGGGGAAAGCTTTCTTT. The chain has TRBV7-3 and TRBJ1-1; D perhaps matches TRBD1 (5 bases). The CDR3 runs 13 residues. Trimming removed 1 base at V and 9 bases at J, with 12 bases between. Germline assignment: CDR1 SGHTA and CDR2 FQGTGA.

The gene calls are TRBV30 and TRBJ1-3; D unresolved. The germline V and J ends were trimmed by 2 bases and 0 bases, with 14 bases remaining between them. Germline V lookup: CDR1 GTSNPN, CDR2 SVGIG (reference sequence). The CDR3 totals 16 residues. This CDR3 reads CAWSLAGSGSGNTIYF. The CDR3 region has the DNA TGTGCCTGGAGTCTTGCAGGCAGTGGCTCTGGAAACACCATATATTTT.

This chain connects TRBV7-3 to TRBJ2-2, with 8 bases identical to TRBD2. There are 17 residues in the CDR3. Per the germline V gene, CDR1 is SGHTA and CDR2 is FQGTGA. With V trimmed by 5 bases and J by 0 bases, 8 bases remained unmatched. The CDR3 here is CASSTVGTRSNTGELFF. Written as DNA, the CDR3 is TGTGCCAGCAGCACAGTCGGGACTAGGTCGAACACCGGGGAGCTGTTTTTT.

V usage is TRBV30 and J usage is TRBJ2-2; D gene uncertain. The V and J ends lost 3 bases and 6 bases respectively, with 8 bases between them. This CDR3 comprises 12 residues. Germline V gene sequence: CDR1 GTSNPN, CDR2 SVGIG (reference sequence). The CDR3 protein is CAWRPSPGELFF. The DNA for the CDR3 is TGTGCCTGGAGGCCTAGTCCCGGGGAGCTGTTTTTT.

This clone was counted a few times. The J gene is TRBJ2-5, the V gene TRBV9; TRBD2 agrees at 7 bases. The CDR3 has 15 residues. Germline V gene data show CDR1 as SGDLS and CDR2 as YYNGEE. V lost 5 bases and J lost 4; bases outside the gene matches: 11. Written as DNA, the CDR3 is TGTGCCAGCAGTATCGGACTAGGACCGCTAGAGACCCAGTACTTC. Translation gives CASSIGLGPLETQYF.

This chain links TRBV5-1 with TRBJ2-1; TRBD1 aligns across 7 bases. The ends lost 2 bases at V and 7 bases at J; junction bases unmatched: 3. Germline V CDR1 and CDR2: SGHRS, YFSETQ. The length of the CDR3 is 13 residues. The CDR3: CASSFEGANEQFF. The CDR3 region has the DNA TGCGCCAGCAGCTTTGAGGGGGCTAATGAGCAGTTCTTC. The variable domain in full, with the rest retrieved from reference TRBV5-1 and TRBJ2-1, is KAGVTQTPRYLIKTRGQQVTLSCSPISGHRSVSWYQQTPGQGLQFLFEYFSETQRNKGNFPGRFSGRQFSNSRSEMNVSTLELGDSALYLCASSFEGANEQFFGPGTRLTVL.

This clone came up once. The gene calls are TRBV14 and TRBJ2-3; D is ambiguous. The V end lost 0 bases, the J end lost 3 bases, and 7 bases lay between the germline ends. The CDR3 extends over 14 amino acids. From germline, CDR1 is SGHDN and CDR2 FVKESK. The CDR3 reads CASSQDLPTDTQYF. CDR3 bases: TGTGCCAGCAGCCAAGATCTCCCTACAGATACGCAGTATTTT.

In DNA form, the CDR3 reads TGTGCCAGCAGGCGGATACGGGATCAGCCCCAGCATTTT. Protein product: CASRRIRDQPQHF. The chain uses TRBV6-1 and TRBJ1-5; D is unclear. V lost 6 bases and J lost 5, with 11 bases in between. The CDR3 is 13 amino acids. The germline gives CDR1 MNHNS, CDR2 SASEGT.

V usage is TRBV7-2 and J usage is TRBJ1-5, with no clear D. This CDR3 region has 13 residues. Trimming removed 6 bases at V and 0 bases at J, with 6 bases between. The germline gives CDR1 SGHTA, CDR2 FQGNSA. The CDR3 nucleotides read TGTGCCAGCAGAACACATAGCAATCAGCCCCAGCATTTT. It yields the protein CASRTHSNQPQHF.

The CDR3 nucleotides read TGTGCCAGCAGCTTAGCACCAGATTCACCCCTCCACTTT. This codes for CASSLAPDSPLHF. J is TRBJ1-6 and V is TRBV11-3; D unclear. The germline CDR1 and CDR2 sequences are SGHNT and YENEEA. This CDR3 has 13 amino acids. Between the trimmed V and J ends, which lost 1 base and 8 bases, there was a span of 6 bases.

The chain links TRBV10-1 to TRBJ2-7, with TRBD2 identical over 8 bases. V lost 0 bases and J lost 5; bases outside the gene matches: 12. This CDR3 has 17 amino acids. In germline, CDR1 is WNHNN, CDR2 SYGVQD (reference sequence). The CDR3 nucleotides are TGCGCCAGCAGTGAGTCCGACTCGGGGGGGCGAGGAAACGAGCAGTACTTC. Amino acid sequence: CASSESDSGGRGNEQYF.

CDR3: CASSPGTGPTYEQYF. CDR3 nucleotides: TGTGCCAGCAGTCCCGGGACAGGGCCAACCTACGAGCAGTACTTC. The chain joins TRBV6-5 to TRBJ2-7, with 9 bases fitting TRBD1. The CDR3 runs to 15 residues. Germline CDR1 and CDR2: MNHEY and SVGAGI. The trim removed 5 bases at V and 2 bases at J, leaving 7 bases unmatched.

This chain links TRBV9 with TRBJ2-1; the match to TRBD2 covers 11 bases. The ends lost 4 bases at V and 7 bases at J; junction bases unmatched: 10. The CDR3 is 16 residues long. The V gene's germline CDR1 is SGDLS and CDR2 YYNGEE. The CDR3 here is CASSTALAGGRNEQFF. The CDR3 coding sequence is TGTGCCAGCAGCACAGCCCTAGCGGGAGGACGGAATGAGCAGTTCTTC.

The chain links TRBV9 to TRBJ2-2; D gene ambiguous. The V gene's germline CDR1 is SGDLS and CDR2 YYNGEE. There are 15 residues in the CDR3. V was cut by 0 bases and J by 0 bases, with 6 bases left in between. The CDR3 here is CASSVGPANTGELFF. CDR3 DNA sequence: TGTGCCAGCAGCGTAGGTCCAGCGAACACCGGGGAGCTGTTTTTT.

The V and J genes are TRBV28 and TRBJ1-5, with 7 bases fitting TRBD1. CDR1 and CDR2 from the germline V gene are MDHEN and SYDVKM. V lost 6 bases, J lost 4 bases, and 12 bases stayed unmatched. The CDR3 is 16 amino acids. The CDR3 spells CASRPTGAGPNQPQHF. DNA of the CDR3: TGTGCCAGCAGGCCTACAGGGGCCGGGCCAAATCAGCCCCAGCATTTT.

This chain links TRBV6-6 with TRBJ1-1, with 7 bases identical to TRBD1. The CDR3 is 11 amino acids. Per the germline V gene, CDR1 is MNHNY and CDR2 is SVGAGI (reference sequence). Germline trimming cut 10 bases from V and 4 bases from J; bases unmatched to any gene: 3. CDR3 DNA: TGTGCCATCCAGGGGGGCACTGAAGCTTTCTTT. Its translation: CAIQGGTEAFF.

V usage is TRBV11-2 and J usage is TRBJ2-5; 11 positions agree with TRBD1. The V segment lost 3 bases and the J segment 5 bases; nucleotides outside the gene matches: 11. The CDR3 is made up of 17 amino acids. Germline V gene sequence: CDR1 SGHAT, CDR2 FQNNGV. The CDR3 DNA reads TGTGCCAGCAGCTTGATAGCACCGGGACAGGGGGGGGAGACCCAGTACTTC. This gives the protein CASSLIAPGQGGETQYF.